This paragraph covers one T cell receptor (beta chain) sequence. The antigen is undetermined. The source of the sample is a study of a mutant IDH1 vaccine in newly diagnosed glioma. V lost 5 bases to trimming and J lost 0 bases, with 8 bases between them. Germline CDR1 reads LGHNA; CDR2 reads YNFKEQ. The CDR3 totals 13 residues. TCRdb's table, derived via immunoSEQ multiplex PCR, lists solely in-frame clones and lacks some. The data contain tens of thousands of clones, more than 80% of them seen just once; the ten biggest clones take up 5% to 7%. The time point denotes: week 35, safety follow-up. Vaccination used 300 ug of mutant IDH1 20-mer peptide per dose, with topical imiquimod.

This receptor was taken from a middle-aged man with glioma. The material was PBMCs, obtained from a glioma patient whose treatment included an IDH1 peptide vaccine. The V call is TRBV4-2, the J call TRBJ2-7; D not resolved. CDR3 DNA sequence: TGTGCCAGCAGCACCGGGCCCTCCTACGAGCAGTACTTC. Encoded protein: CASSTGPSYEQYF.